This T cell receptor (beta chain) was obtained from a study of T cell responses to AZD1222 COVID-19 vaccine. Repertoires were generated with immunoSEQ multiplex PCR, while TCRdb's copy carries only in-frame clones and drops some. The sample shows approximately 150,000 clones, roughly 92% of them seen only once. CDR1 and CDR2 from the germline V gene are MNHNS and SASEGT. V lost 4 bases to trimming and J lost 0 bases; unmatched junction nucleotides: 6. This CDR3 has 17 residues. The J gene is TRBJ2-6, the V gene TRBV6-1; TRBD1 matches 7 bases. The source of this sequence is an adult in good health. The input for sequencing was peripheral blood, taken on day 0 of AZD1222 vaccination. CDR3 region: CASSGGRGFSGANVLTF. CDR3 nucleotides: TGTGCCAGCAGTGGAGGCAGGGGGTTCTCTGGGGCCAACGTCCTGACTTTC.